This T cell receptor (beta chain) came from a study of Tregs in tolerant kidney transplant recipients. Study-wide findings and caveats: The most relevant donor-specific Treg TCRbeta repertoire apparently came from expansion with activated donor B cells.

CDR1 and CDR2 (germline): SGHDN, FVKESK. The CDR3 has 17 amino acids. V was shortened by 2 bases and J by 0 bases, with 14 bases between the two germline ends. The method was immunoSEQ multiplex PCR; TCRdb's version includes in-frame clones alone and lacks a portion of them. Of about 52,000 clones listed, about 90% are singletons. With regard to this clone: Its target is unknown.

Recipients received nonmyeloablative bone marrow transplants from related graft donors, with transient mixed chimerism. Material: CD8+ T cells from blood (PBMCs), obtained 24 months after the transplant. The TCR comes from a human patient who received a combined kidney and bone marrow transplant. Some of the T cells may derive from the graft donor. The V call is TRBV14, the J call TRBJ2-4, with D tentatively TRBD1 (5 bases). The CDR3 is CASSQIYGHTAKNIQYF. DNA for the CDR3: TGTGCCAGCAGCCAAATATACGGACACACAGCCAAAAACATTCAGTACTTC.